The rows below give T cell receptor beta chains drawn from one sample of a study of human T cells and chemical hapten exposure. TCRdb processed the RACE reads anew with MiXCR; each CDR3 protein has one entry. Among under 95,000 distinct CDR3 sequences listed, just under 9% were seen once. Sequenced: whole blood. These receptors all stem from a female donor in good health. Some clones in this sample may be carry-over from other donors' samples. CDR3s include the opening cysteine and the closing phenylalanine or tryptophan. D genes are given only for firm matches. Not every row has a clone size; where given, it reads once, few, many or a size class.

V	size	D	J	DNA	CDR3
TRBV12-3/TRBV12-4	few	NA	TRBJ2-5	TGTGCCAGCAGCCTACCCGGGACGGCAAAAGAGACCCAGTACTTC	CASSLPGTAKETQYF
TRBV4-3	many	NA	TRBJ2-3	TGCGCCAGCAGCCAAGTGGGCTACGCAGATACGCAGTATTTT	CASSQVGYADTQYF
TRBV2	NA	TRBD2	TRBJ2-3	TGTGCCAGCAGTAGCGGGAGGTTCCGAGATACGCAGTATTTT	CASSSGRFRDTQYF
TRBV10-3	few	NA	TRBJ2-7	TGTGCCATCAGTGAGGGACTACAGGGGAAGAGCGAGTACGAGCAGTACTTC	CAISEGLQGKSEYEQYF
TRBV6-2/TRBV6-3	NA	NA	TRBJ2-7	TGTGCCAGCAGTTACTCGAGCTACGAGCAGTACTTC	CASSYSSYEQYF
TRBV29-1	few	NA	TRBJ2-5	TGCAGCGTTGAGAGGGTCCACCAAGAGACCCAGTACTTC	CSVERVHQETQYF
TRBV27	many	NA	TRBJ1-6	TGTGCCAGCTGGACAGAAAATTCACCCCTCCACTTT	CASWTENSPLHF
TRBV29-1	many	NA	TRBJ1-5	TGCAGCGTTGGACAGGCAGCTTATCAGCCCCAGCATTTT	CSVGQAAYQPQHF
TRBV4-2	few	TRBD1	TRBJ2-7	TGTGCCAGCAGCCCGACAGGGGCCGAGCAGTACTTC	CASSPTGAEQYF
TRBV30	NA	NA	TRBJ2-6	TGTGCCTGGAGTGTAGGCCGGTACTCTGGGGCCAACGTCCTGACTTTC	CAWSVGRYSGANVLTF
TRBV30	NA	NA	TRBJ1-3	TGTGCCTGGAGCACCCGAAACACCATATATTTT	CAWSTRNTIYF
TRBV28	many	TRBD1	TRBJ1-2	TGTGCCAGCGGTACTTCCGGGACAGGCTATGGCTACACCTTC	CASGTSGTGYGYTF
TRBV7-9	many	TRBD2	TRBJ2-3	TGTGCCAGCAGCACTAGGACTAGCACATTCACAGATACGCAGTATTTT	CASSTRTSTFTDTQYF
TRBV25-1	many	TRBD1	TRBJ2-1	TGTGCCAGCAGTGACACAGGGGCTAGCTACAATGAGCAGTTCTTC	CASSDTGASYNEQFF
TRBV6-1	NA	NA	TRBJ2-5	TGTGCCAGCAGCGGGGACTACCAAGAGACCCAGTACTTC	CASSGDYQETQYF
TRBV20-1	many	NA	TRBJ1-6	TGCAGTGCTAGAACCCGGGGGGTATTGAGTTGGAATTCACCCCTCCACTTT	CSARTRGVLSWNSPLHF
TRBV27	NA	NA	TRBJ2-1	TGTGCCAGCAGTTTATGGGGGAGTAGTAATGAGCAGTTCTTC	CASSLWGSSNEQFF
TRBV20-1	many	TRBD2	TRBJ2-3	TGCAGTGCTAGTCAAGCGGGAACAGATACGCAGTATTTT	CSASQAGTDTQYF
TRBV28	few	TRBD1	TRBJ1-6	TGTGCCAGCAGCCTGGACAGGGGCCATAATTCACCCCTCCACTTT	CASSLDRGHNSPLHF
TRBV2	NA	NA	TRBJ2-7	TGTGCCAGCAGGGAGGGACCCGCGTACGAGCAGTACTTC	CASREGPAYEQYF